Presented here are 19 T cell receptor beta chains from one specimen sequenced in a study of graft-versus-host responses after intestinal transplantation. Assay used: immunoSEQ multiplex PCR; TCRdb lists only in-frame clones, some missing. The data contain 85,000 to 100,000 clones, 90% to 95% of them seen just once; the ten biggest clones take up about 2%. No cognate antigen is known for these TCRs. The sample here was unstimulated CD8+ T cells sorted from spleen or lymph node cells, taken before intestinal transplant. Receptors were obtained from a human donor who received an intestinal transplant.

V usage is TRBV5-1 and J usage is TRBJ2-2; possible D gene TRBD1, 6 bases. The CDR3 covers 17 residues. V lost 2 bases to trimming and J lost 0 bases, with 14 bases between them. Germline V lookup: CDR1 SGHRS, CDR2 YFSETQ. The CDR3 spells CASSFGQTSSNTGELFF. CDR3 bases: TGCGCCAGCAGCTTTGGACAGACCTCCTCGAACACCGGGGAGCTGTTTTTT.

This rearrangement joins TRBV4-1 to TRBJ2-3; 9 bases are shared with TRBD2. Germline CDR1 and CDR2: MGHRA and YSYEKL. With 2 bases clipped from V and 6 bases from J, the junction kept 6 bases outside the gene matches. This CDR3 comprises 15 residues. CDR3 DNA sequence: TGCGCCAGCAGCCAAATTACAGCGGGGGGTGATACGCAGTATTTT. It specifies CASSQITAGGDTQYF.

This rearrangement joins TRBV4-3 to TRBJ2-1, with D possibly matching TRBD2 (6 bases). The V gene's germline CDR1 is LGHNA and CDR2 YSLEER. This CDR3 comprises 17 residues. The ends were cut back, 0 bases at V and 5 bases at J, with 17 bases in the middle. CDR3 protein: CASSQDRLVLSNNEQFF. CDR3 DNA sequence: TGCGCCAGCAGCCAAGATCGACTAGTCCTTTCCAACAATGAGCAGTTCTTC.

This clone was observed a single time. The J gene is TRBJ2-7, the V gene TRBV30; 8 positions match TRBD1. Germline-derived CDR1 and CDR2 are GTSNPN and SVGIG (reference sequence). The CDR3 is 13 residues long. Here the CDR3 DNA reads TGTGCTTGGGGGCCGGACAGGGCCTACGAGCAGTACTTC. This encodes CAWGPDRAYEQYF.

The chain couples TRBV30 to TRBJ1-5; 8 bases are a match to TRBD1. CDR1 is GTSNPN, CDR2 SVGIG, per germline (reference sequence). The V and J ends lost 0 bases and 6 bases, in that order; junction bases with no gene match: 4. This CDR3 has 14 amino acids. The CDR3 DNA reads TGTGCCTGGAGTGTACAGGACAGGGTTCAGCCCCAGCATTTT. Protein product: CAWSVQDRVQPQHF.

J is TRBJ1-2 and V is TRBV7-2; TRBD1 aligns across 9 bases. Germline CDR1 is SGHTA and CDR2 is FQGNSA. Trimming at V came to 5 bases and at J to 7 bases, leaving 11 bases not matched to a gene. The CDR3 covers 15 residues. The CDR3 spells CASSPTGGSGGGYTF. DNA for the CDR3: TGTGCCAGCAGCCCAACAGGGGGCTCGGGAGGTGGCTACACCTTC.

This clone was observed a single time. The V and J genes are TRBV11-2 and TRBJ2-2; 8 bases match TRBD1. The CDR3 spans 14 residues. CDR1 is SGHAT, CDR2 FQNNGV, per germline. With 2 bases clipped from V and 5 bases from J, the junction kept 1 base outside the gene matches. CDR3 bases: TGTGCCAGCAGCTTACGGACAGGGACCGGGGAGCTGTTTTTT. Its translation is CASSLRTGTGELFF.

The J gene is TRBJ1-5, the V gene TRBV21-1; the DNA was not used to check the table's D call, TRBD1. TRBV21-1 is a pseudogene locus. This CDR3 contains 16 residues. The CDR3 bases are TGTGCCAGCAGCCCAAGTCCCGGGACAGGGGATCAGCCCCAGCATTTT. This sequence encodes CASSPSPGTGDQPQHF.

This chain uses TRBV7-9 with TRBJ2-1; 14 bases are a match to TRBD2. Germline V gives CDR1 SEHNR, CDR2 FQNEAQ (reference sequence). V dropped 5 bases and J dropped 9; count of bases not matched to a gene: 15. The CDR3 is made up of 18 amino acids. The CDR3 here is CASSPETSGGASIGEQFF. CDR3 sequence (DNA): TGTGCCAGCAGCCCCGAGACTAGCGGGGGGGCCTCAATCGGTGAGCAGTTCTTC. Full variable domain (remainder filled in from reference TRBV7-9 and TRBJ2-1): DTGVSQNPRHKITKRGQNVTFRCDPISEHNRLYWYRQTLGQGPEFLTYFQNEAQLEKSRLLSDRFSAERPKGSFSTLEIQRTEQGDSAMYLCASSPETSGGASIGEQFFGPGTRLTVL.

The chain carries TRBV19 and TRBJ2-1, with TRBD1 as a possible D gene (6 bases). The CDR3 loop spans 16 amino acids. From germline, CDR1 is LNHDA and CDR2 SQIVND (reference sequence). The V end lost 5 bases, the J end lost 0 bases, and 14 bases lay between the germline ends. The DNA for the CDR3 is TGTGCCAGTAGTTTCTGTCAGGGGTGCTCCTACAATGAGCAGTTCTTC. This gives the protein CASSFCQGCSYNEQFF.

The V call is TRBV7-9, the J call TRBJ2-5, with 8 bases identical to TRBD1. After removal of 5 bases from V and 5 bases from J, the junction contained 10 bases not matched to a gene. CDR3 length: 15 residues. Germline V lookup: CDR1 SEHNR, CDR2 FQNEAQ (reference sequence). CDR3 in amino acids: CASSQTQGAKETQYF. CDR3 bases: TGTGCCAGCAGCCAAACCCAGGGGGCGAAGGAGACCCAGTACTTC.

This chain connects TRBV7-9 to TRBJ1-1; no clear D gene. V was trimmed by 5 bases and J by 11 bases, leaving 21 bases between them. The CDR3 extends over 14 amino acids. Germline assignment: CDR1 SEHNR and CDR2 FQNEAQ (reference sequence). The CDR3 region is CASSPLTLMDSAFF. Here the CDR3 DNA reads TGTGCCAGCAGCCCCTTGACTCTGATGGATAGTGCTTTCTTT.

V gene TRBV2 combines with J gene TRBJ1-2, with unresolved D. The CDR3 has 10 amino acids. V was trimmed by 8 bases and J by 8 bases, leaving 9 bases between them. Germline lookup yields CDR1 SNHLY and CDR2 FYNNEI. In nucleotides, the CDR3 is TGTGCCAGCCGGGGTAGAGGCTACACCTTC. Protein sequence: CASRGRGYTF.

The CDR3 sequence: CASSQGQGLDVGYTF. The CDR3 nucleotides read TGTGCCAGCAGCCAAGGACAGGGTCTGGATGTGGGCTACACCTTC. V and J are TRBV5-6 and TRBJ1-2, with TRBD1 identical over 8 bases. Per the germline V gene, CDR1 is SGHDT and CDR2 is YYEEEE. Losses at the gene ends were 4 bases for V and 8 bases for J; bases not matched to a gene: 13. This CDR3 spans 15 amino acids.

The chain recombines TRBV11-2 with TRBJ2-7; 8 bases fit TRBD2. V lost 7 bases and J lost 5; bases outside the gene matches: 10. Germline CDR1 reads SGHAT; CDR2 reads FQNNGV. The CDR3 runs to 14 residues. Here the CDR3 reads CASTPGGAQDEQYF. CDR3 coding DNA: TGTGCCAGCACCCCCGGGGGGGCCCAGGACGAGCAGTACTTC.

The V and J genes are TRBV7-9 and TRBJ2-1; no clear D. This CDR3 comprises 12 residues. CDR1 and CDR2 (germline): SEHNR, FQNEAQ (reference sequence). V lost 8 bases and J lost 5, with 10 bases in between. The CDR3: CASGPQNNEQFF. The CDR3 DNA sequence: TGTGCCAGCGGCCCACAGAACAATGAGCAGTTCTTC.

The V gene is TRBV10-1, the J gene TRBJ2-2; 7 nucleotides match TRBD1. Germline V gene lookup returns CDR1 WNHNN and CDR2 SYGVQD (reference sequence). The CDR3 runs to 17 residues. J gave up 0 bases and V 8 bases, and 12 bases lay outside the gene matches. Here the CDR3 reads CASGPSRTGSNTGELFF. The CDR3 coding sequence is TGCGCCAGCGGGCCCTCTCGGACAGGTTCGAACACCGGGGAGCTGTTTTTT.

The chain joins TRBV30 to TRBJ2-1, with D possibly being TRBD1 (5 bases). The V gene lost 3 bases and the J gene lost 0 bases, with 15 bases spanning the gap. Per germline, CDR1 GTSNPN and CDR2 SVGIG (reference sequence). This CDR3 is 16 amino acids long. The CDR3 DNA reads TGTGCCTGGAGAGGTTGGGCAGGGAACTCCTACAATGAGCAGTTCTTC. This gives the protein CAWRGWAGNSYNEQFF.

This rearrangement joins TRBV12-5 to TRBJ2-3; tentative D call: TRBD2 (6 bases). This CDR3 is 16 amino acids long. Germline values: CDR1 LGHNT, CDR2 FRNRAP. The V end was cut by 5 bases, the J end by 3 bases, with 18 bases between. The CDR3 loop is CASGRGVGGTTDTQYF. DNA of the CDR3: TGTGCTAGTGGTCGCGGGGTGGGGGGAACGACAGATACGCAGTATTTT.